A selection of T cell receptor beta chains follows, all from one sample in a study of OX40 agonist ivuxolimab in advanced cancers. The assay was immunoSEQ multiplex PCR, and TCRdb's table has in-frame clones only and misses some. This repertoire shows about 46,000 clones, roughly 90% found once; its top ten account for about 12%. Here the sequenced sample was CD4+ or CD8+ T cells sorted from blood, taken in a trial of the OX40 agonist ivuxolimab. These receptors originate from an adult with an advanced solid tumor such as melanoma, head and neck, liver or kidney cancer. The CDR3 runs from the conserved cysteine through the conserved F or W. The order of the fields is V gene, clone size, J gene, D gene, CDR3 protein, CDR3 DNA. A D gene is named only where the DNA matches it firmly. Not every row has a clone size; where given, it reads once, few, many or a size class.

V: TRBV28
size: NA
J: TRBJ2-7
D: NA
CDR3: CASSLLVEAGAYEQYF
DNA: TGTGCCAGCAGTTTACTTGTGGAGGCAGGGGCCTACGAGCAGTACTTC

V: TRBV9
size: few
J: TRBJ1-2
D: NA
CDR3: CASSGNNNDWGGYTF
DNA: TGTGCCAGCAGCGGAAATAATAACGATTGGGGTGGCTACACCTTC

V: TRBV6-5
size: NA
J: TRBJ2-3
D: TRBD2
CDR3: CASSRTSSSTDTQYF
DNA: TGTGCCAGCAGTCGGACTAGTTCTAGCACAGATACGCAGTATTTT

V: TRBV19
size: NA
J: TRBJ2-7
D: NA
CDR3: CASSTYLRTVDMIGEQYF
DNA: TGTGCCAGTAGTACCTACTTAAGGACGGTGGACATGATTGGCGAGCAGTACTTC

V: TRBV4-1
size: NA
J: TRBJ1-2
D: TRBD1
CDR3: CASSPGQGLRDGYTF
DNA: TGCGCCAGCAGCCCCGGACAGGGGCTCCGGGATGGCTACACCTTC

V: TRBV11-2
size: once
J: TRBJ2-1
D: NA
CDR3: CASRQSSYNEQFF
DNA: TGTGCCAGCCGACAGAGCTCCTACAATGAGCAGTTCTTC

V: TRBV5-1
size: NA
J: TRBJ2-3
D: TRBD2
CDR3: CASNLIGHPSGGASDTQYF
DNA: TGCGCCAGCAACTTAATTGGCCATCCTAGCGGGGGGGCATCAGATACGCAGTATTTT

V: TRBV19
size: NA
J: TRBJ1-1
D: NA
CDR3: CASSWGVTGDAFF
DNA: TGTGCCAGTAGTTGGGGCGTCACGGGGGATGCTTTCTTT

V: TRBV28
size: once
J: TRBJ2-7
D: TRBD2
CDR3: CASSSRRLAGGHPYEQYF
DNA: TGTGCCAGCAGCTCAAGGCGACTAGCGGGAGGGCATCCCTACGAGCAGTACTTC

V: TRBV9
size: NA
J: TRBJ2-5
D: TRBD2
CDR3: CASSDGLAAVETQYF
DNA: TGTGCCAGCAGCGATGGACTAGCGGCTGTTGAGACCCAGTACTTC

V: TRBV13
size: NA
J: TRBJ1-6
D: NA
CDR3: CASSFLGNRINSPLHF
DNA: TGTGCCAGCAGCTTTCTAGGGAACCGGATTAATTCACCCCTCCACTTT

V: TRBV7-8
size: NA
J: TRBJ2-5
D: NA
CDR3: CASRVGRGPETQYF
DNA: TGTGCCAGCCGGGTGGGTAGGGGACCGGAGACCCAGTACTTC

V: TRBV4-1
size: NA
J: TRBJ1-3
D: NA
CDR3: CASSQDQGSGNTIYF
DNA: TGCGCCAGCAGCCAAGATCAGGGGTCTGGAAACACCATATATTTT

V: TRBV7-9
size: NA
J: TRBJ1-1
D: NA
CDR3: CASSLAMGLNTEAFF
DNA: TGTGCCAGCAGCTTAGCTATGGGGTTGAACACTGAAGCTTTCTTT

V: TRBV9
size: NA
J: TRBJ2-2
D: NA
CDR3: CASSSGGFAGELFF
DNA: TGTGCCAGCAGCAGTGGGGGGTTCGCCGGGGAGCTGTTTTTT

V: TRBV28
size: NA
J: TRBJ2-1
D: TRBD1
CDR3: CASTIRGWNEQFF
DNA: TGTGCCAGCACTATCAGGGGGTGGAATGAGCAGTTCTTC

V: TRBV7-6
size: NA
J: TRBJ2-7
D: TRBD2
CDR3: CASSPRPGLAGKAYEQYF
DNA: TGTGCCAGCAGCCCTCGACCGGGACTAGCGGGAAAGGCCTACGAGCAGTACTTC

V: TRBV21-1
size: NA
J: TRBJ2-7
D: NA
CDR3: CASSKRGNSYEQYF
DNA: TGTGCCAGCAGCAAACGGGGGAACTCCTACGAGCAGTACTTC

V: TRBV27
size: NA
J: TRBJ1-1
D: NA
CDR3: CASSTITRVGEAFF
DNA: TGTGCCAGCAGTACCATCACCAGGGTGGGAGAAGCTTTCTTT

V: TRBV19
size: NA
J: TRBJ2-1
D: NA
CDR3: CASSIVLGQQQFF
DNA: TGTGCCAGTAGTATAGTTCTGGGACAACAGCAGTTCTTC

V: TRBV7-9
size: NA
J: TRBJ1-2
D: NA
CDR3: CASRYPPDYGYTF
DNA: TGTGCCAGCAGATATCCTCCAGACTATGGCTACACCTTC

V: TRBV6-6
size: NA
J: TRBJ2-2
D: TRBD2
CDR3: CASSLQAGGPAGELFF
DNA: TGTGCCAGCAGCCTCCAAGCGGGGGGGCCCGCCGGGGAGCTGTTTTTT

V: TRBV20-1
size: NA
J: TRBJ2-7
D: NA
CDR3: CSAKDYEQYF
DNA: TGCAGTGCGAAAGACTACGAGCAGTACTTC

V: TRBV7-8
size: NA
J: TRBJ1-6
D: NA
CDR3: CASSSIQGTPTPDSPLHF
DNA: TGTGCCAGCAGCTCTATACAGGGAACCCCAACCCCCGATTCACCCCTCCACTTT

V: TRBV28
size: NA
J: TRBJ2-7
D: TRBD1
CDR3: CATDRDSSYEQYF
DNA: TGTGCCACCGACCGGGACAGTTCCTACGAGCAGTACTTC

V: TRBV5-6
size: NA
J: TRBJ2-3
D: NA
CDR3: CASSFPTQTDTQYF
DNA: TGTGCCAGCAGCTTTCCCACCCAGACAGATACGCAGTATTTT

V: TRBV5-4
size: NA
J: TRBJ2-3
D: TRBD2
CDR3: CASSVGTSAMHTDTQYF
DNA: TGTGCCAGCAGCGTCGGGACTAGCGCTATGCACACAGATACGCAGTATTTT

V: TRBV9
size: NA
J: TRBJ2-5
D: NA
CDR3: CASTLGGGYQETQYF
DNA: TGTGCCAGCACCCTCGGCGGGGGCTACCAAGAGACCCAGTACTTC

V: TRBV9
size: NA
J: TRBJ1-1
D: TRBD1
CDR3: CASSVLSGTANTEAFF
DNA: TGTGCCAGCAGCGTTCTATCTGGGACAGCGAACACTGAAGCTTTCTTT

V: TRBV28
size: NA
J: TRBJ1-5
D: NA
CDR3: CASSLSMAGNQPQHF
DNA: TGTGCCAGCAGTTTATCTATGGCAGGGAATCAGCCCCAGCATTTT

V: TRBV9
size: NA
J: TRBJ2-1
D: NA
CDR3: CASSEYRDLPTGEQFF
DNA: TGTGCCAGCAGCGAGTACCGGGACCTGCCCACCGGTGAGCAGTTCTTC

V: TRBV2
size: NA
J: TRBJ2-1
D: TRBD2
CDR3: CASSGLAGVSYNEQFF
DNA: TGTGCCAGCAGTGGGCTAGCGGGAGTCAGTTACAATGAGCAGTTCTTC

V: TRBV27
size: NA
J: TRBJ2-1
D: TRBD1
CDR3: CASGQGSAYNEQFF
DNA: TGTGCCAGCGGACAGGGGAGCGCCTACAATGAGCAGTTCTTC

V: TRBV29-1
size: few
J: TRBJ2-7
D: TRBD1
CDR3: CSVEAHGDRGYEQYF
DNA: TGCAGCGTTGAAGCTCACGGGGACAGGGGCTACGAGCAGTACTTC

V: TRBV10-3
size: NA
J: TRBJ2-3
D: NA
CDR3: CAISPAKPPDTQYF
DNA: TGTGCCATCAGTCCCGCGAAGCCCCCAGATACGCAGTATTTT

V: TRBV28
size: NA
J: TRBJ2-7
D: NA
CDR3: CASSSPGVQFYEQYF
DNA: TGTGCCAGCAGTTCCCCCGGAGTGCAGTTCTACGAGCAGTACTTC

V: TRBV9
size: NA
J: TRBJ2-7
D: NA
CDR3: CASSVGRDLHEQYF
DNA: TGTGCCAGCAGCGTAGGCAGGGATCTGCACGAGCAGTACTTC

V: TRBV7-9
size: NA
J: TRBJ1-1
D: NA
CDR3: CASSLPPNTEAFF
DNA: TGTGCCAGCAGCCTCCCCCCGAACACTGAAGCTTTCTTT

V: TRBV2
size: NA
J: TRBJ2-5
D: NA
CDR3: CARGLQETQYF
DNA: TGTGCCAGGGGACTGCAAGAGACCCAGTACTTC

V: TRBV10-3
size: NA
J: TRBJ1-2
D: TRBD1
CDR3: CAISESIGTDLLRSRYTF
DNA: TGTGCCATCAGTGAGTCAATCGGGACAGACCTCCTACGGAGCCGCTACACCTTC

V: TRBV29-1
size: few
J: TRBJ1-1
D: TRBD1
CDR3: CSGYGGQGNTEAFF
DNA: TGCAGCGGCTACGGGGGACAGGGGAACACTGAAGCTTTCTTT

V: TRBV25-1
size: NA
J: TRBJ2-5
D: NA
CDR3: CASSEFPGAETQYF
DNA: TGTGCCAGCAGTGAATTCCCCGGCGCGGAGACCCAGTACTTC

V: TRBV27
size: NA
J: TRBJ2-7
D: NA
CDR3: CASSPTIGRYEQYF
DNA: TGTGCCAGCAGCCCGACGATTGGGAGATACGAGCAGTACTTC

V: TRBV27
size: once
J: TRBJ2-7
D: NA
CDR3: CASSVASYGQYF
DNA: TGTGCCAGCAGCGTCGCTTCCTACGGGCAGTACTTC

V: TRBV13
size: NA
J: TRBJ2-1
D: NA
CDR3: CASSLVGQTYNEQFF
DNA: TGTGCCAGCAGCTTAGTGGGCCAAACTTACAATGAGCAGTTCTTC

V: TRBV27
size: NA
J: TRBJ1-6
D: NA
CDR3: CASSWGGGYNSPLHF
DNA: TGTGCCAGCAGCTGGGGGGGCGGGTATAATTCACCCCTCCACTTT

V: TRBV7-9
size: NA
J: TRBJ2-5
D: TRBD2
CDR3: CASSPPGGVGETQYF
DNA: TGTGCCAGCAGCCCCCCGGGAGGAGTTGGAGAGACCCAGTACTTC

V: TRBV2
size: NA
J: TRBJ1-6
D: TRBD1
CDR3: CASSLETGGPYNSPLHF
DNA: TGTGCCAGCAGTCTCGAGACAGGGGGACCGTATAATTCACCCCTCCACTTT

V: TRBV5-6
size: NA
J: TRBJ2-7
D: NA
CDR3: CASSLSGEQYF
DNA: TGTGCCAGCAGCTTGTCGGGGGAGCAGTACTTC

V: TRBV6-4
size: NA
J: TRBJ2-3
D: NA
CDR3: CASSDSIRGARDTQYF
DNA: TGTGCCAGCAGTGACTCGATTAGAGGGGCGCGAGATACGCAGTATTTT

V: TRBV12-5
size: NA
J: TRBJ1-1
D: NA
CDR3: CASGPSGGPGEAFF
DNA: TGTGCTAGTGGACCCTCGGGGGGCCCGGGTGAAGCTTTCTTT

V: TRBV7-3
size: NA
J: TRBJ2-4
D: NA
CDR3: CASSFTGFDIQYF
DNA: TGTGCCAGCAGCTTTACCGGGTTTGACATTCAGTACTTC

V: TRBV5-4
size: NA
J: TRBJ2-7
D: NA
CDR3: CASSERTAYEQYF
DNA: TGTGCCAGCAGCGAGAGGACAGCCTACGAGCAGTACTTC

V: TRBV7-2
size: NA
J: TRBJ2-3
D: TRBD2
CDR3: CASSPPGEREGSDTQYF
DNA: TGTGCCAGCAGCCCCCCCGGCGAACGGGAGGGATCAGATACGCAGTATTTT